This T cell receptor beta chain was sequenced for a study of T-cell memory formation after mild COVID-19. Study conclusions and caveats: Within pre-infection memory, some responding clones were found, suggesting cross-reactive memory joined.

Constant-segment-primed 5'RACE gave TCR alpha and TCR beta cDNA libraries with sample barcodes and UMIs. TCRdb passed the 5' RACE reads through MiXCR, listing each CDR3 protein once. The sample holds around 200,000 distinct CDR3 sequences, more than 9% seen once. Germline V gene data show CDR1 as SQVTM and CDR2 as ANQGSEA. Deletions cut 7 bases from V and 4 bases from J, with 13 bases between. The CDR3 length is 12 residues. To note about this clonotype: Its target is unknown.

The sample comprised PBMCs or a T cell subset sorted from them (not recorded which). The chain uses TRBV29-1 and TRBJ2-5; D is uncertain. The receptor was isolated from a man between 18 and 29 years old who had mild COVID-19 (a few samples of this study predate the infection). Cell type and time point are not known. The CDR3 loop is CSAGVTAETQYF. In nucleotides, the CDR3 is TGCAGCGCTGGGGTTACAGCAGAGACCCAGTACTTC.